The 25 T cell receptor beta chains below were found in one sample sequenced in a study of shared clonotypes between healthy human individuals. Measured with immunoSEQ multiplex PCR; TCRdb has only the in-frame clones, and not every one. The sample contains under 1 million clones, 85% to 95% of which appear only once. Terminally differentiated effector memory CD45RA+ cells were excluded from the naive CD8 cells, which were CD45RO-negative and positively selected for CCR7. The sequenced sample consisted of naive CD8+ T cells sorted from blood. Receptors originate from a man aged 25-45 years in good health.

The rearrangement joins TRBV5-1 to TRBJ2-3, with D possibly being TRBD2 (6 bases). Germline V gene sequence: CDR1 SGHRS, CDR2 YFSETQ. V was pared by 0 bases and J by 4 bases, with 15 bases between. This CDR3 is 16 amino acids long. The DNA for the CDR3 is TGCGCCAGCAGCTTGGTAGGACGGGAGCATCCAGATACGCAGTATTTT. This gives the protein CASSLVGREHPDTQYF.

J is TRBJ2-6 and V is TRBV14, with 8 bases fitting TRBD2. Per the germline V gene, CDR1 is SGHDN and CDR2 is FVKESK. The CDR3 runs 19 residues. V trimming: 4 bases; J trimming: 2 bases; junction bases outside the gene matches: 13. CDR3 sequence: CASSPPPASGFAGANVLTF. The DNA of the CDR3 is TGTGCCAGCAGCCCCCCCCCGGCTAGCGGGTTTGCTGGGGCCAACGTCCTGACTTTC. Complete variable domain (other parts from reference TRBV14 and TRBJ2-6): EAGVTQFPSHSVIEKGQTVTLRCDPISGHDNLYWYRRVMGKEIKFLLHFVKESKQDESGMPNNRFLAERTGGTYSTLKVQPAELEDSGVYFCASSPPPASGFAGANVLTFGAGSRLTVL.

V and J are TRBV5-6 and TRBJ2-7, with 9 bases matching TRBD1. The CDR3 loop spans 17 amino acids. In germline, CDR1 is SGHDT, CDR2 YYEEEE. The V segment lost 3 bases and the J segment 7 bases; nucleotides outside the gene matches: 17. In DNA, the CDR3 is TGTGCCAGCAGCTCCGAGACAGGGGGGAGAGGTCGCGGAGAGCAGTACTTC. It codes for CASSSETGGRGRGEQYF.

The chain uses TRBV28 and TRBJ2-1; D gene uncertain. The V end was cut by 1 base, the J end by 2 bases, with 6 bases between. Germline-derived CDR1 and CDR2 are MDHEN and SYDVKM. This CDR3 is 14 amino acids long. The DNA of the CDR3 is TGTGCCAGCAGTTTATCGAACCCCTACAATGAGCAGTTCTTC. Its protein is CASSLSNPYNEQFF. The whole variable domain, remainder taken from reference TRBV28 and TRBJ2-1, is DVKVTQSSRYLVKRTGEKVFLECVQDMDHENMFWYRQDPGLGLRLIYFSYDVKMKEKGDIPEGYSVSREKKERFSLILESASTNQTSMYLCASSLSNPYNEQFFGPGTRLTVL.

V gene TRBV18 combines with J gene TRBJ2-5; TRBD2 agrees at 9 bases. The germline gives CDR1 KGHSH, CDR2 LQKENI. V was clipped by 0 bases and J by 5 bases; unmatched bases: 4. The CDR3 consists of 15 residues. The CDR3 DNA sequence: TGTGCCAGCTCACCACCGGGACTAGCCGGGGAGACCCAGTACTTC. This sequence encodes CASSPPGLAGETQYF.

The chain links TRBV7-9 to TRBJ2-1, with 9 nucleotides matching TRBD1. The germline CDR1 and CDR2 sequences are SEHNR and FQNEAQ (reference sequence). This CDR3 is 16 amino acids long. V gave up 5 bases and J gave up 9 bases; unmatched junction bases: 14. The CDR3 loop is CASSPWGDRVEGEQFF. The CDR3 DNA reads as TGTGCCAGCAGCCCCTGGGGGGACAGGGTGGAGGGTGAGCAGTTCTTC.

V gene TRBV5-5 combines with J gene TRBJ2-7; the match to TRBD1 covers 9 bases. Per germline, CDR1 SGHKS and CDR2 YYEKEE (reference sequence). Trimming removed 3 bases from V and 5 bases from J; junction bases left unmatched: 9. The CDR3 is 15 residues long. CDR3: CASSSGWTGVDEQYF. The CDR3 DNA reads TGTGCCAGCAGCTCAGGATGGACAGGGGTGGACGAGCAGTACTTC.

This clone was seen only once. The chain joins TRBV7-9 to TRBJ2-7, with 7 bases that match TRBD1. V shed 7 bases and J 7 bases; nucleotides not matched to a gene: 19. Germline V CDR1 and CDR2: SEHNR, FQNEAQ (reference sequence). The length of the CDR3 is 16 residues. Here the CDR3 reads CASNARPTGQHEEQYF. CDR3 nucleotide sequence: TGTGCCAGCAACGCCCGTCCTACGGGACAGCACGAGGAGCAGTACTTC.

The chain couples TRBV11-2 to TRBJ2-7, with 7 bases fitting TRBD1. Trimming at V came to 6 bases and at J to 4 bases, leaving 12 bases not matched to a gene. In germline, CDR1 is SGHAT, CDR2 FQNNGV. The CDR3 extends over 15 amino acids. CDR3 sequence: CASSPPRQGPYEQYF. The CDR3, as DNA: TGTGCCAGCAGTCCACCAAGACAGGGACCTTACGAGCAGTACTTC.

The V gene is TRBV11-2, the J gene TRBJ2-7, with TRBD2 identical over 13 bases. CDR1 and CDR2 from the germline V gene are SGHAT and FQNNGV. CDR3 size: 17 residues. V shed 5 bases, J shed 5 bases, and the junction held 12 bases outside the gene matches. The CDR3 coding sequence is TGTGCCAGCAGCGAGGAAGGACTAGCGGGAGTTTTCCACGAGCAGTACTTC. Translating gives CASSEEGLAGVFHEQYF.

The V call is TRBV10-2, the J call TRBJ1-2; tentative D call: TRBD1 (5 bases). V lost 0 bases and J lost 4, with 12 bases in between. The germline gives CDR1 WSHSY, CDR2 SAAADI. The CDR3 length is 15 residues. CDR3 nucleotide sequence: TGCGCCAGCAGTGAGTCTGTCTCGGGGCTCTATGGCTACACCTTC. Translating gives CASSESVSGLYGYTF.

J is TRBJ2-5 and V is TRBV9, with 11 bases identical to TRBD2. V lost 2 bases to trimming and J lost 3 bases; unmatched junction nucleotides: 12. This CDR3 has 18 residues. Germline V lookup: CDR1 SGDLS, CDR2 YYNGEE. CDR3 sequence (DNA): TGTGCCAGCAGCGTTAGGATTTCTAGCGGGAGGATCGAAGAGACCCAGTACTTC. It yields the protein CASSVRISSGRIEETQYF. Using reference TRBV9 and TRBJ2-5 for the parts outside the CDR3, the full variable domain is DSGVTQTPKHLITATGQRVTLRCSPRSGDLSVYWYQQSLDQGLQFLIQYYNGEERAKGNILERFSAQQFPDLHSELNLSSLELGDSALYFCASSVRISSGRIEETQYFGPGTRLLVL.

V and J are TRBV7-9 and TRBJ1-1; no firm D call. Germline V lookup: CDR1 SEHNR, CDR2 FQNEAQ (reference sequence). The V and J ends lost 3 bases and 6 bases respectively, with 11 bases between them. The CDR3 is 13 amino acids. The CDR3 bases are TGTGCCAGCAGCTTCGAGGGATGGGCTGAAGCTTTCTTT. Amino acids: CASSFEGWAEAFF.

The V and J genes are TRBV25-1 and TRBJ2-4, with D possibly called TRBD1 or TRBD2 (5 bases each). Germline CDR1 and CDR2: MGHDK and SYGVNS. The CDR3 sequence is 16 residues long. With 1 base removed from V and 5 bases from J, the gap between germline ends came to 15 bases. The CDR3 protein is CASSEFRGVGENIQYF. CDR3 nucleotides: TGTGCCAGCAGTGAATTTAGGGGAGTCGGGGAAAACATTCAGTACTTC. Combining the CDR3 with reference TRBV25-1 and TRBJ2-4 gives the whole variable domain EADIYQTPRYLVIGTGKKITLECSQTMGHDKMYWYQQDPGMELHLIHYSYGVNSTEKGDLSSESTVSRIRTEHFPLTLESARPSHTSQYLCASSEFRGVGENIQYFGAGTRLSVL.

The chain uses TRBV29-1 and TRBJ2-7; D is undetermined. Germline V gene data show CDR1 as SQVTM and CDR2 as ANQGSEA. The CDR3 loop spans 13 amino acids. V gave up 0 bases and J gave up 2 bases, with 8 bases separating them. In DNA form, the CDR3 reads TGCAGCGTTGAAGAGGGCGGAACCTACGAGCAGTACTTC. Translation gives CSVEEGGTYEQYF.

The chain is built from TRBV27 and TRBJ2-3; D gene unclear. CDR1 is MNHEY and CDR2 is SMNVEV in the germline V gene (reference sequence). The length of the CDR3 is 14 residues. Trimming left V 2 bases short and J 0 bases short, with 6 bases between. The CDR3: CASSLGYSTDTQYF. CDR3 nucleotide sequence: TGTGCCAGCAGTTTAGGGTACAGCACAGATACGCAGTATTTT.

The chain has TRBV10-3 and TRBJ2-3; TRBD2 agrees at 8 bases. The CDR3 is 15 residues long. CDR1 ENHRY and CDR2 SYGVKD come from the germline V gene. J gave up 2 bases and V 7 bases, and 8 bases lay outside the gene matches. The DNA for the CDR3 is TGTGCCATCAATATAGCGGGAAAGACCACAGATACGCAGTATTTT. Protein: CAINIAGKTTDTQYF.

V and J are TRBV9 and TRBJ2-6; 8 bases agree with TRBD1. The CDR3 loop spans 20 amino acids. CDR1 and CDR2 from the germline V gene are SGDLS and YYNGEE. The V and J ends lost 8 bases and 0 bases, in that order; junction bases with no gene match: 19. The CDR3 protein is CARAPADREVLGSGANVLTF. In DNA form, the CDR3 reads TGTGCCAGAGCCCCGGCGGACAGGGAAGTTCTGGGCTCTGGGGCCAACGTCCTGACTTTC.

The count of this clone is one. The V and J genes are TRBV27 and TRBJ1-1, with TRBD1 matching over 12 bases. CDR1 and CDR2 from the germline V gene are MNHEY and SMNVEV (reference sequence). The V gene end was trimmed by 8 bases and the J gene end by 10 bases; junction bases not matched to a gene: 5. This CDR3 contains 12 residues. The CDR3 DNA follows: TGTGCCAGCGGGACAGGGGGCCCGTCAGCTTTCTTT. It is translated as CASGTGGPSAFF.

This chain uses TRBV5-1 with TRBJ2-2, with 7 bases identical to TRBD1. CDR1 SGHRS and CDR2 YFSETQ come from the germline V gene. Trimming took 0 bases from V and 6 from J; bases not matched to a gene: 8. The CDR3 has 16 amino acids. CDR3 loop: CASSLGQGTSSGELFF. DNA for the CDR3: TGCGCCAGCAGCTTGGGACAGGGTACTTCCTCCGGGGAGCTGTTTTTT.

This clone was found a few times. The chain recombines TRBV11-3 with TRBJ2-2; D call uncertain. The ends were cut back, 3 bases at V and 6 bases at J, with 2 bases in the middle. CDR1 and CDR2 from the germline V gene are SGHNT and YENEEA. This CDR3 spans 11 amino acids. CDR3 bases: TGTGCCAGCAGCTTGGCCGGGGAGCTGTTTTTT. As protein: CASSLAGELFF.

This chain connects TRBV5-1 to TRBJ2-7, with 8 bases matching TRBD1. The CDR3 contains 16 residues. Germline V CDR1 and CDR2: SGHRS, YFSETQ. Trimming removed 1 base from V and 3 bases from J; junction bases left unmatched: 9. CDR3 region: CASSLSGAGGFYEQYF. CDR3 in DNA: TGCGCCAGCAGCTTGTCGGGGGCAGGGGGCTTCTACGAGCAGTACTTC. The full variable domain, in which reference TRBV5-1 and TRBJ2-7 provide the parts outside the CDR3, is KAGVTQTPRYLIKTRGQQVTLSCSPISGHRSVSWYQQTPGQGLQFLFEYFSETQRNKGNFPGRFSGRQFSNSRSEMNVSTLELGDSALYLCASSLSGAGGFYEQYFGPGTRLTVT.

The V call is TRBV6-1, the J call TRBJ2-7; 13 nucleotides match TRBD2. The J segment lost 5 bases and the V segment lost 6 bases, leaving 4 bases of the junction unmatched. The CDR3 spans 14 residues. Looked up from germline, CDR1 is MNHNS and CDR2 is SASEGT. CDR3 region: CASRGGLAGHEQYF. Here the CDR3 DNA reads TGTGCCAGCAGGGGGGGACTAGCGGGACACGAGCAGTACTTC.

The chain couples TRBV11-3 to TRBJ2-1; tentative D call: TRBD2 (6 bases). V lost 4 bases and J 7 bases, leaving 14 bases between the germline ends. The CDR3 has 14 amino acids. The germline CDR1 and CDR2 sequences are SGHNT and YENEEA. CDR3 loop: CASSSPTRGNEQFF. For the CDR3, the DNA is TGTGCCAGCAGCTCTCCGACCCGGGGGAATGAGCAGTTCTTC. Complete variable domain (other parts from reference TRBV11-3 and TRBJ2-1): EAGVVQSPRYKIIEKKQPVAFWCNPISGHNTLYWYLQNLGQGPELLIRYENEEAVDDSQLPKDRFSAERLKGVDSTLKIQPAELGDSAVYLCASSSPTRGNEQFFGPGTRLTVL.

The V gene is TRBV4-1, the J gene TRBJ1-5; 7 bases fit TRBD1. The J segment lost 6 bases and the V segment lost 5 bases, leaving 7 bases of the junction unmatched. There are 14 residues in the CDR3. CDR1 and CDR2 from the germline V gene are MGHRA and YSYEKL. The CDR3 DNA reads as TGCGCCAGCAGCATCCCGGGACAGACTCAGCCCCAGCATTTT. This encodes CASSIPGQTQPQHF.